This T cell receptor beta chain stems from a study of T cells after yellow fever vaccination. Study information: SMART-Seq v4 Ultra Low Input prepared libraries from low-cell fractions. Findings and limits, study-wide: A faster peak, day 5 versus 15, was reached by the weaker secondary response. Subsequent to the booster, the majority of primary-vaccination clones reappeared (around 96% CD4, 85% to 90% CD8).

CDR3 length: 15 residues. Trimming cost V 0 bases and J 9 bases, with 16 bases left between them. Germline V lookup: CDR1 SGHKS, CDR2 YYEKEE (reference sequence). TCRdb called the 5' RACE reads again in MiXCR, with one record for every CDR3 protein. Here the sample spans about 230,000 distinct CDR3 sequences, roughly 6.8% being singletons. With regard to this clonotype: The antigen remains unidentified.

Specimen: CD4+ T cells sorted from PBMCs, collected on the day of the yellow fever booster vaccination. The chain carries TRBV5-5 and TRBJ2-1, with D perhaps TRBD1 (5 bases). The sequence derives from a man younger than 40 who received the YFV17D yellow fever vaccine. For the CDR3, the DNA is TGTGCCAGCAGCTTGGAGTGGGGCACGTTCGGTGAGCAGTTCTTC. This translates into CASSLEWGTFGEQFF.